A single sample gave rise to the 27 T cell receptor beta chains below, sequenced in a study of cytomegalovirus exposure and HLA in healthy donors. Primers for the PCR totalled 60 Vbeta and 13 Jbeta. Repertoires were generated with immunoSEQ multiplex PCR, while TCRdb's copy carries only in-frame clones and drops some. The sample contains approximately 72,000 clones, around 76% of which appear only once. The material sequenced was PBMCs. The receptors here all came from a male donor in good health and CMV-seropositive.

The rearrangement links TRBV2 to TRBJ2-7; TRBD1 is a possible D gene (6 bases). Germline CDR1 is SNHLY and CDR2 is FYNNEI. The length of the CDR3 is 15 residues. The germline V and J ends were trimmed by 8 bases and 3 bases, with 20 bases remaining between them. CDR3 loop: CASVHDRFSFYEQYF. CDR3 DNA: TGTGCCAGCGTCCACGACAGGTTCTCGTTCTACGAGCAGTACTTC. Filled out from reference TRBV2 and TRBJ2-7, the complete variable domain reads EPEVTQTPSHQVTQMGQEVILRCVPISNHLYFYWYRQILGQKVEFLVSFYNNEISEKSEIFDDQFSVERPDGSNFTLKIRSTKLEDSAMYFCASVHDRFSFYEQYFGPGTRLTVT.

This chain links TRBV11-3 with TRBJ1-1, with a possible D match to TRBD1 (5 bases). Germline CDR1 is SGHNT and CDR2 is YENEEA. Trimming removed 1 base at V and 7 bases at J, with 7 bases between. The CDR3 length is 12 residues. CDR3 bases: TGTGCCAGCAGCTTAGGAGACAGTGAAGCTTTCTTT. This codes for CASSLGDSEAFF.

This chain links TRBV6-5 with TRBJ1-1; weak D call: TRBD1 (5 bases). This CDR3 comprises 13 residues. V shed 5 bases and J shed 6 bases, with 13 bases lying between them. Germline values: CDR1 MNHEY, CDR2 SVGAGI. This CDR3 reads CASSVRGSAEAFF. The CDR3 coding sequence is TGTGCCAGCAGTGTAAGGGGTTCGGCTGAAGCTTTCTTT.

V is TRBV2 and J is TRBJ2-7; 12 positions agree with TRBD1. Germline V CDR1 and CDR2: SNHLY, FYNNEI. V lost 6 bases, J lost 7 bases, and 4 bases stayed unmatched. This CDR3 comprises 13 residues. The chain's CDR3 is CASRGQGAGEQYF. The DNA of the CDR3 is TGTGCCAGCAGGGGACAGGGGGCTGGAGAGCAGTACTTC.

This rearrangement joins TRBV7-8 to TRBJ2-5; TRBD2 agrees at 9 bases. CDR1 is SGHVS, CDR2 FQNEAQ, per germline. This CDR3 spans 20 amino acids. Trimming took 5 bases from V and 6 from J; bases not matched to a gene: 25. In DNA, the CDR3 is TGTGCCAGCAGCACAGGGATCCTGCTAGCGGGACTACGTCCTTCCAAGACCCAGTACTTC. It is translated as CASSTGILLAGLRPSKTQYF. The complete variable domain, with remaining parts taken from reference TRBV7-8 and TRBJ2-5, reads GAGVSQSPRYKVAKRGQDVALRCDPISGHVSLFWYQQALGQGPEFLTYFQNEAQLDKSGLPSDRFFAERPEGSVSTLKIQRTQQEDSAVYLCASSTGILLAGLRPSKTQYFGPGTRLLVL.

The V and J genes are TRBV4-3 and TRBJ1-2; D perhaps matches TRBD1 (5 bases). V was pared by 0 bases and J by 5 bases, with 16 bases between. The CDR3 is 16 amino acids. CDR1 LGHNA and CDR2 YSLEER come from the germline V gene. CDR3 residues: CASSQDTGGIQYGYTF. The DNA of the CDR3 is TGCGCCAGCAGCCAAGATACGGGGGGAATACAGTATGGCTACACCTTC.

The chain couples TRBV6-6 to TRBJ2-1; TRBD2 aligns across 11 bases. The CDR3 is made up of 15 amino acids. V was clipped by 6 bases and J by 8 bases; unmatched bases: 9. CDR1 and CDR2 (germline): MNHNY, SVGAGI (reference sequence). CDR3 sequence: CASRGTSGPGDEQFF. The DNA of the CDR3 is TGTGCCAGCAGGGGGACTAGCGGACCTGGGGATGAGCAGTTCTTC.

The gene calls are TRBV30 and TRBJ2-3; TRBD1 is a possible D gene (6 bases). The CDR3 contains 13 residues. In germline, CDR1 is GTSNPN, CDR2 SVGIG (reference sequence). V lost 0 bases, J lost 3 bases, and 7 bases lay in between. The CDR3 sequence is CAWSVQGTDTQYF. Here the CDR3 DNA reads TGTGCCTGGAGTGTACAGGGAACAGATACGCAGTATTTT. Filled out from reference TRBV30 and TRBJ2-3, the complete variable domain reads SQTIHQWPATLVQPVGSPLSLECTVEGTSNPNLYWYRQAAGRGLQLLFYSVGIGQISSEVPQNLSASRPQDRQFILSSKKLLLSDSGFYLCAWSVQGTDTQYFGPGTRLTVL.

This clone has more than one count but fewer than ten. This chain connects TRBV7-9 to TRBJ2-5; 7 positions agree with TRBD2. The junction had 0 bases not matched to a gene; V was cut back by 1 base and J by 4 bases. Germline-derived CDR1 and CDR2 are SEHNR and FQNEAQ (reference sequence). CDR3 length: 13 amino acids. Here the CDR3 reads CASSLGGGETQYF. The CDR3 DNA sequence: TGTGCCAGCAGCTTAGGGGGGGGAGAGACCCAGTACTTC.

This clone was seen more than once but under ten times. CDR3 sequence (DNA): TGTGCCAGCAGTTACGGGGGCGGCGGGGAGCTGTTTTTT. This codes for CASSYGGGGELFF. V and J are TRBV6-5 and TRBJ2-2; D perhaps matches TRBD1 (6 bases). In germline, CDR1 is MNHEY, CDR2 SVGAGI. The CDR3 totals 13 residues. The V end lost 2 bases, the J end lost 7 bases, and 8 bases lay between the germline ends.

The genes are TRBV5-1 and TRBJ1-4; tentative D call: TRBD1 (5 bases). Germline V lookup: CDR1 SGHRS, CDR2 YFSETQ. The CDR3 spans 15 residues. V gave up 0 bases and J gave up 6 bases, with 12 bases separating them. This CDR3 is CASSLGFAGDEKLFF. The CDR3 DNA reads as TGCGCCAGCAGCTTGGGATTTGCGGGGGATGAAAAACTGTTTTTT.

The chain uses TRBV11-3 and TRBJ2-7, with D possibly matching TRBD1 (6 bases). Trimming removed 5 bases from V and 4 bases from J, with 12 bases in between. Germline lookup yields CDR1 SGHNT and CDR2 YENEEA. The CDR3 is 13 residues long. The DNA of the CDR3 is TGTGCCAGCAGCCGCAGGGGTGGGTACGAGCAGTACTTC. The encoded protein is CASSRRGGYEQYF.

This chain joins TRBV6-1 and TRBJ1-2, with D maybe TRBD1 (5 bases). Trimming pared 0 bases from V and 0 bases from J, leaving 17 bases between. Germline loops: CDR1 MNHNS, CDR2 SASEGT. This CDR3 is built from 18 residues. The CDR3 reads CASSEARPGRRSNYGYTF. The CDR3 DNA is TGTGCCAGCAGTGAAGCGCGTCCAGGGAGGAGGTCTAACTATGGCTACACCTTC.

CDR3 DNA sequence: TGTGCCAGCACCAGACTAGCGGGGGTGAACGAGCAGTACTTC. It translates to CASTRLAGVNEQYF. The V gene is TRBV7-8, the J gene TRBJ2-7, with 12 nucleotides matching TRBD2. The CDR3 is made up of 14 amino acids. V was clipped by 7 bases and J by 5 bases; unmatched bases: 6. CDR1 SGHVS and CDR2 FQNEAQ come from the germline V gene.

This clone was counted a few times. Other DNA sequences in this specimen translate into the identical CDR3. J is TRBJ1-1 and V is TRBV7-9, with D tentatively TRBD1 (5 bases). This CDR3 is 13 amino acids long. The V gene lost 3 bases and the J gene lost 3 bases, with 8 bases spanning the gap. Germline V lookup: CDR1 SEHNR, CDR2 FQNEAQ (reference sequence). CDR3 in DNA: TGTGCCAGCAGCTTCTCGGGGGACACTGAAGCTTTCTTT. As protein: CASSFSGDTEAFF.

The chain recombines TRBV28 with TRBJ2-6; 7 bases line up with TRBD1. This CDR3 is 16 amino acids long. The germline CDR1 and CDR2 sequences are MDHEN and SYDVKM. J lost 6 bases, V lost 8 bases, and 13 bases had no gene match. This chain's CDR3 is CASGRTGLSLANVLTF. For the CDR3, the DNA is TGTGCCAGCGGACGGACAGGACTCTCTTTGGCCAACGTCCTGACTTTC.

This clone turned up a few times. V usage is TRBV19 and J usage is TRBJ2-7; possibly TRBD1 for D (5 bases). With 2 bases removed from V and 3 bases from J, the gap between germline ends came to 11 bases. Germline V gene sequence: CDR1 LNHDA, CDR2 SQIVND (reference sequence). The CDR3 is 14 residues long. The CDR3 is CASSISGALYEQYF. CDR3 nucleotide sequence: TGTGCCAGTAGTATATCTGGGGCTCTCTACGAGCAGTACTTC.

This clone occurred once. This chain joins TRBV27 and TRBJ2-3; perhaps TRBD2 as D (6 bases). This CDR3 has 14 residues. Germline V lookup: CDR1 MNHEY, CDR2 SMNVEV (reference sequence). V was shortened by 2 bases and J by 6 bases, with 12 bases between the two germline ends. The CDR3 protein is CASSLGLGGDTQYF. The CDR3, as DNA: TGTGCCAGCAGTTTAGGTCTAGGAGGGGATACGCAGTATTTT.

The chain joins TRBV27 to TRBJ2-1, with 10 bases that match TRBD1. This CDR3 spans 16 amino acids. With 0 bases clipped from V and 7 bases from J, the junction kept 6 bases outside the gene matches. CDR1 and CDR2 (germline): MNHEY, SMNVEV (reference sequence). CDR3 nucleotide sequence: TGTGCCAGCAGTTTATCCCAAGGGACAGGGGTGAATGAGCAGTTCTTC. This gives the protein CASSLSQGTGVNEQFF.

This clone was seen a single time. The CDR3 region is CASSSDRSHEQYF. In DNA form, the CDR3 reads TGTGCCAGCAGCTCGGACAGGTCCCACGAGCAGTACTTC. The rearrangement links TRBV11-1 to TRBJ2-7; 7 bases line up with TRBD1. Germline V gene data show CDR1 as SGHAT and CDR2 as FQDESV (reference sequence). This CDR3 comprises 13 residues. The V gene end was trimmed by 4 bases and the J gene end by 5 bases; junction bases not matched to a gene: 5.

The chain is built from TRBV15 and TRBJ1-1; D is ambiguous. Trimming took off 2 bases at V and 5 bases at J, with 15 bases between the two ends. This CDR3 spans 15 amino acids. Per the germline V gene, CDR1 is LNHNV and CDR2 is YYDKDF (reference sequence). The CDR3 coding sequence is TGTGCCACCAGCAGACCGCCAAGCCTCTGGACTGAAGCTTTCTTT. It yields the protein CATSRPPSLWTEAFF.

Remarks on this clone: At one end, the junction sequence differs from germline, possibly due to a read error. The chain combines TRBV4-2 with TRBJ1-2; 7 nucleotides match TRBD1. Per germline, CDR1 LGHNA and CDR2 YNFKEQ. The CDR3 has 15 amino acids. The CDR3 sequence is CASSQDPGGSYGYPF. CDR3 in DNA: TGTGCCAGCAGCCAAGATCCAGGGGGTAGCTATGGCTACCCCTTC.

This chain links TRBV7-2 with TRBJ2-2, with D maybe TRBD2 (5 bases). There are 15 residues in the CDR3. V was pared by 3 bases and J by 5 bases, with 13 bases between. Germline CDR1 reads SGHTA; CDR2 reads FQGNSA. Written as DNA, the CDR3 is TGTGCCAGCAGCTTGAGGACTGGTGGGACCGGGGAGCTGTTTTTT. This translates into CASSLRTGGTGELFF.

A note on this clone: The same CDR3 can be traced to other DNA sequences in this sample. The V call is TRBV7-9, the J call TRBJ1-1; perhaps TRBD1 as D (5 bases). There are 11 residues in the CDR3. V lost 2 bases and J lost 7, with 5 bases in between. Germline assignment: CDR1 SEHNR and CDR2 FQNEAQ (reference sequence). CDR3 sequence reads: CASSLTGEAFF. CDR3 sequence (DNA): TGTGCCAGCAGCTTAACAGGTGAAGCTTTCTTT.

The chain recombines TRBV5-8 with TRBJ2-2, with 14 bases identical to TRBD2. The CDR3 totals 18 residues. V lost 4 bases to trimming and J lost 4 bases; unmatched junction nucleotides: 9. Germline CDR1 and CDR2: SGHTS and YDEGEE. Here the CDR3 DNA reads TGTGCCAGCAGCACCGGGACTAGCGGGAGTGTCGTCACCGGGGAGCTGTTTTTT. Translation: CASSTGTSGSVVTGELFF.

The gene calls are TRBV6-5 and TRBJ2-7, with D possibly being TRBD2 (5 bases). The CDR3 loop spans 13 amino acids. Per the germline V gene, CDR1 is MNHEY and CDR2 is SVGAGI. Trimming stripped 5 bases from V and 4 bases from J, with 12 bases between. The CDR3 sequence is CASSQRTEYEQYF. CDR3 bases: TGTGCCAGCAGTCAGCGGACGGAATACGAGCAGTACTTC.

This clone was picked up one time. The chain employs TRBV7-2 and TRBJ1-5; 8 nucleotides align to TRBD1. V shed 1 base, J shed 8 bases, and the junction held 13 bases outside the gene matches. The CDR3 runs 17 residues. Germline lookup yields CDR1 SGHTA and CDR2 FQGNSA. CDR3 loop: CASSLGGGGQGSKPQHF. The CDR3 DNA reads TGTGCCAGCAGCTTAGGGGGTGGCGGACAGGGTAGTAAGCCCCAGCATTTT.